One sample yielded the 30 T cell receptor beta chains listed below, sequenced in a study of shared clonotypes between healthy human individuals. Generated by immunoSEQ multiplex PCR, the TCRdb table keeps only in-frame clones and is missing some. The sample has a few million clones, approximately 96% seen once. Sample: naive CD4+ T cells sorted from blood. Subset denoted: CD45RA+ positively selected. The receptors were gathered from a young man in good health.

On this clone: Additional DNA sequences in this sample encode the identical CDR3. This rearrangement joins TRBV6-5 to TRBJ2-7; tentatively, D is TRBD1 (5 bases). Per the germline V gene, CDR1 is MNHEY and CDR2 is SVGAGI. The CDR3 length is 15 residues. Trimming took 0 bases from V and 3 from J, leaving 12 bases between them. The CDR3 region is CASSYSRQGIYEQYF. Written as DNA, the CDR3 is TGTGCCAGCAGTTACTCGAGGCAGGGCATCTACGAGCAGTACTTC.

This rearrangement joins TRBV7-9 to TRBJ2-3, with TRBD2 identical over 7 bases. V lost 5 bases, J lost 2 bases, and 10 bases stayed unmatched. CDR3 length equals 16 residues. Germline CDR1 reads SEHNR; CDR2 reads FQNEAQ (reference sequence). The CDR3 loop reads CASSQAGLRLTDTQYF. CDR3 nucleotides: TGTGCCAGCAGCCAAGCGGGACTCAGGCTCACAGATACGCAGTATTTT.

The CDR3 region has the DNA TGTGCCAGCAGGATGCAGGGAGGGCAGCCCCAGCATTTT. Its translation is CASRMQGGQPQHF. The chain combines TRBV28 with TRBJ1-5; weak D call: TRBD1 (5 bases). The CDR3 is 13 residues long. The germline CDR1 and CDR2 sequences are MDHEN and SYDVKM. Between the trimmed V and J ends, which lost 6 bases and 7 bases, there was a span of 13 bases.

The CDR3 sequence: CASSKGLDVETQYF. The CDR3, as DNA: TGTGCCAGCAGTAAGGGACTTGACGTGGAGACCCAGTACTTC. The V call is TRBV5-4, the J call TRBJ2-5, with D perhaps matching TRBD2 (6 bases). Germline CDR1 SGHNT, CDR2 YYREEE (reference sequence). V was trimmed by 5 bases and J by 5 bases, leaving 16 bases between them. CDR3 length: 14 amino acids.

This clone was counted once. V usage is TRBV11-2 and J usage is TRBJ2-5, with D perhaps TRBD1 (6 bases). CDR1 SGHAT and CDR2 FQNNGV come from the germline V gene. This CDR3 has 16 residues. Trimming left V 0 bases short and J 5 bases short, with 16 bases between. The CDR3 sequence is CASSLDLGGLAETQYF. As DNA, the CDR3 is TGTGCCAGCAGCTTAGATTTAGGGGGTCTGGCCGAGACCCAGTACTTC.

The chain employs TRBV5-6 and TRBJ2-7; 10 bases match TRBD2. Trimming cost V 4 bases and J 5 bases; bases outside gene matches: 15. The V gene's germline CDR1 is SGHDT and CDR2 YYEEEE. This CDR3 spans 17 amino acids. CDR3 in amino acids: CASSLDLTSGWVHEQYF. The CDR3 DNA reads TGTGCCAGCAGCCTCGACCTGACTAGCGGGTGGGTCCACGAGCAGTACTTC.

This CDR3 is CASSANVGEKLFF. The CDR3 DNA follows: TGTGCCAGCAGCGCTAACGTGGGAGAAAAACTGTTTTTT. V gene TRBV7-2 combines with J gene TRBJ1-4; D is uncertain. CDR3 length equals 13 residues. Germline assignment: CDR1 SGHTA and CDR2 FQGNSA. V lost 5 bases to trimming and J lost 8 bases, with 12 bases between them.

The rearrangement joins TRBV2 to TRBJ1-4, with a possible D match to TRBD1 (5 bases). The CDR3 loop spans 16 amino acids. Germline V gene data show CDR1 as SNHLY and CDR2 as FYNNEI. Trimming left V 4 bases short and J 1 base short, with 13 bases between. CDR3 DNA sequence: TGTGCCAGCAGTGGGCCACAGGCCTTAACTAATGAAAAACTGTTTTTT. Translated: CASSGPQALTNEKLFF.

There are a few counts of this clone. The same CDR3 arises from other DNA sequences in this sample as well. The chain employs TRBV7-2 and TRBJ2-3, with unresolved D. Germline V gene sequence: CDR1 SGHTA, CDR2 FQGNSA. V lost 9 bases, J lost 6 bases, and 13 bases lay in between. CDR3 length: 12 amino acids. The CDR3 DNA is TGTGCCAGTGGAACTTATTTGGATACGCAGTATTTT. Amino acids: CASGTYLDTQYF.

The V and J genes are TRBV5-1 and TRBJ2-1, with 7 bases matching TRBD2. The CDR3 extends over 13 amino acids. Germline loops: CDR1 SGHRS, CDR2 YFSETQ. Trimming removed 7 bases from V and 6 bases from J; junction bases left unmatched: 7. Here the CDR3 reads CASLPTGGNEQFF. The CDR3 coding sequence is TGCGCCAGCCTTCCCACGGGGGGCAATGAGCAGTTCTTC.

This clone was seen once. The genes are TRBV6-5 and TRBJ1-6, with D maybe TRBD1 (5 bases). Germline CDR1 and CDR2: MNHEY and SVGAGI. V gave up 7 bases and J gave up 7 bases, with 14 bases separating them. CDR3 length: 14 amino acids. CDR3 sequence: CASTPQGGNSPLHF. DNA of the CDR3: TGTGCCAGCACTCCCCAGGGTGGGAATTCACCCCTCCACTTT.

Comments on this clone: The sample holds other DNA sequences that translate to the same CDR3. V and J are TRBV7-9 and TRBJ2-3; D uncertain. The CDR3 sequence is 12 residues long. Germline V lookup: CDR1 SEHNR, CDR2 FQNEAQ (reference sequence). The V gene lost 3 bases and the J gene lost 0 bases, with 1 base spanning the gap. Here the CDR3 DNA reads TGTGCCAGCAGCTTCAGCACAGATACGCAGTATTTT. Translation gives CASSFSTDTQYF.

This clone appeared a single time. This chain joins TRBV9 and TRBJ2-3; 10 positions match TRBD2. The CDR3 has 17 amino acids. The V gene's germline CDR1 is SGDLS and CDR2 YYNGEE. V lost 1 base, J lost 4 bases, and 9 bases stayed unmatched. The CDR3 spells CASSVSHSSGGSDTQYF. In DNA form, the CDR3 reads TGTGCCAGCAGCGTATCCCACTCTAGCGGGGGCTCAGATACGCAGTATTTT.

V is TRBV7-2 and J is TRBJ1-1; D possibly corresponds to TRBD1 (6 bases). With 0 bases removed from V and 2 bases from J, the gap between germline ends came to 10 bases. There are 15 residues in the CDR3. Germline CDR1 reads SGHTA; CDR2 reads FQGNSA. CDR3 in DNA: TGTGCCAGCAGCTTAGCCCCGACAGGCAACACTGAAGCTTTCTTT. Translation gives CASSLAPTGNTEAFF.

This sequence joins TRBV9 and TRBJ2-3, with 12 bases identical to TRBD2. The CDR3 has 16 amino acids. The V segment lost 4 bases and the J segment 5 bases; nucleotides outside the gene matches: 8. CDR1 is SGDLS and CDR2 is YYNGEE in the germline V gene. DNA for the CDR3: TGTGCCAGCAGCTCCTGGACTAGCGGGATGGAAGATACGCAGTATTTT. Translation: CASSSWTSGMEDTQYF. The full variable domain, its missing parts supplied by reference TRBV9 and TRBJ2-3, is DSGVTQTPKHLITATGQRVTLRCSPRSGDLSVYWYQQSLDQGLQFLIQYYNGEERAKGNILERFSAQQFPDLHSELNLSSLELGDSALYFCASSSWTSGMEDTQYFGPGTRLTVL.

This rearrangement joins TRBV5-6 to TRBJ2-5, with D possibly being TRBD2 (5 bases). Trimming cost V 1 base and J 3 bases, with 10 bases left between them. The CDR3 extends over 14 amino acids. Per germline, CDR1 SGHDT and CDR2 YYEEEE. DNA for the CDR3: TGTGCCAGCAGCTTGCTTCAGAGGGAAGAGACCCAGTACTTC. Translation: CASSLLQREETQYF.

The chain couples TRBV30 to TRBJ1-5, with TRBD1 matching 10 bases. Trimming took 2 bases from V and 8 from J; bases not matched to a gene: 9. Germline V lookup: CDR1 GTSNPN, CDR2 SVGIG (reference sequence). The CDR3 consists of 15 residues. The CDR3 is CAWSQGQGSLEPQHF. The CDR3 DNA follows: TGTGCCTGGAGTCAGGGACAGGGGAGTTTGGAGCCCCAGCATTTT.

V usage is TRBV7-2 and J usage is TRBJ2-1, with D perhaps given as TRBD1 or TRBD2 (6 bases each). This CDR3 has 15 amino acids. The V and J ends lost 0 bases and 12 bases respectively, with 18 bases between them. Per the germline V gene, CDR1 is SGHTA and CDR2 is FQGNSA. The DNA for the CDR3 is TGTGCCAGCAGCTTAGCTGGACGGGGGCAGGGCGGGCAGTTCTTC. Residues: CASSLAGRGQGGQFF.

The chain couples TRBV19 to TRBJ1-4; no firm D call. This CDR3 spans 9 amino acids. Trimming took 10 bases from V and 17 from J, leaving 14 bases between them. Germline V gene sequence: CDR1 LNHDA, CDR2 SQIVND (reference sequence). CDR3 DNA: TGTGCCAATCCGGACGGCGGATTTTTT. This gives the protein CANPDGGFF.

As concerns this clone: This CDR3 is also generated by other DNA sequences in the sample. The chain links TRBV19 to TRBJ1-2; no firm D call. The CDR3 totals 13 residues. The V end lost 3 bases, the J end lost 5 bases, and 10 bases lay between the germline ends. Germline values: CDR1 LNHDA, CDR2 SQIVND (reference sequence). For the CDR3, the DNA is TGTGCCAGTAGTATCGATAGCGGGTATGGCTACACCTTC. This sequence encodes CASSIDSGYGYTF.

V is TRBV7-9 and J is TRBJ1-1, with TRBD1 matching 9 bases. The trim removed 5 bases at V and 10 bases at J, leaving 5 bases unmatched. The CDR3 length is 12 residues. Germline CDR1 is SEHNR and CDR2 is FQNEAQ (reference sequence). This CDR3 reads CASSPGTGSAFF. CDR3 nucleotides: TGTGCCAGCAGCCCAGGGACAGGGTCAGCTTTCTTT.

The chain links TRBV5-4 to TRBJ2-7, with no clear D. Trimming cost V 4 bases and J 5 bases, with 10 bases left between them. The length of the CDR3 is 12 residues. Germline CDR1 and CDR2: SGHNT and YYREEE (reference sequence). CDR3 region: CASSPSPHEQYF. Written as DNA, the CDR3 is TGTGCCAGCAGCCCTTCTCCCCACGAGCAGTACTTC. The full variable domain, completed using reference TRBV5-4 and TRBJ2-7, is ETGVTQSPTHLIKTRGQQVTLRCSSQSGHNTVSWYQQALGQGPQFIFQYYREEENGRGNFPPRFSGLQFPNYSSELNVNALELDDSALYLCASSPSPHEQYFGPGTRLTVT.

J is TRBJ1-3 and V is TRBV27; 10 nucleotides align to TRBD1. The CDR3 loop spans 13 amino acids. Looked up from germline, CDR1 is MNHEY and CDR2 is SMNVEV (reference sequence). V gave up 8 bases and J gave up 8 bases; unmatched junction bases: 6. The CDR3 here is CASRGQGWDTIYF. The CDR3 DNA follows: TGTGCCAGCCGGGGACAGGGGTGGGACACCATATATTTT.

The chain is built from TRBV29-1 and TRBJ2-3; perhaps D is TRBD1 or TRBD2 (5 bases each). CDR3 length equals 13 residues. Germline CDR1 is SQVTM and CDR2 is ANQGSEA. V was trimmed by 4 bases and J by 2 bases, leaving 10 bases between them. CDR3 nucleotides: TGCAGCGTTGCCGGGGCCCCCACAGATACGCAGTATTTT. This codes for CSVAGAPTDTQYF.

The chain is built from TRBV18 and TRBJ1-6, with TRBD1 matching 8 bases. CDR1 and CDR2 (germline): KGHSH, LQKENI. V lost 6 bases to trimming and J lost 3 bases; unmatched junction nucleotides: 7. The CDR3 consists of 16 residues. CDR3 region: CASSTGQGLYNSPLHF. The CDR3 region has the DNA TGTGCCAGCTCTACCGGACAGGGCCTCTATAATTCACCCCTCCACTTT.

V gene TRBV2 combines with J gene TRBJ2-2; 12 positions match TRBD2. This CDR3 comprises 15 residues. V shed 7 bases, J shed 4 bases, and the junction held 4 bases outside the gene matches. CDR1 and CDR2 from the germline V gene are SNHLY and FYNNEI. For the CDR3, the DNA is TGTGCCAGCACTAGCGGGAGGGCCAGCACCGGGGAGCTGTTTTTT. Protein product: CASTSGRASTGELFF.

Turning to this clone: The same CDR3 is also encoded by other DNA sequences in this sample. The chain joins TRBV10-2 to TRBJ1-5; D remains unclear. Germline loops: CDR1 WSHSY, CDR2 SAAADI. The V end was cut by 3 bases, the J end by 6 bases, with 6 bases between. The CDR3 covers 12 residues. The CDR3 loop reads CASSELSQPQHF. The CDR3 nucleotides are TGCGCCAGCAGTGAATTGAGTCAGCCCCAGCATTTT.

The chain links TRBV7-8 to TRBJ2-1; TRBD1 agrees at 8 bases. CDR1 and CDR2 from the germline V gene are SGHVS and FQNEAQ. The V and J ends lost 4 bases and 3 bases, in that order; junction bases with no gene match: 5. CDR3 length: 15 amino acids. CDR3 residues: CASSYDRGSYNEQFF. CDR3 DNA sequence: TGTGCCAGCAGCTATGACAGGGGCAGCTACAATGAGCAGTTCTTC.

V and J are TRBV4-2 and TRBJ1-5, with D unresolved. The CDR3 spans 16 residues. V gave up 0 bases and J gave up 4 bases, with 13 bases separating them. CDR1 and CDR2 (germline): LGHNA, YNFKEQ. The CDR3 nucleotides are TGTGCCAGCAGCCAAGAGTCGGTGCAGAGTAATCAGCCCCAGCATTTT. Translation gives CASSQESVQSNQPQHF.

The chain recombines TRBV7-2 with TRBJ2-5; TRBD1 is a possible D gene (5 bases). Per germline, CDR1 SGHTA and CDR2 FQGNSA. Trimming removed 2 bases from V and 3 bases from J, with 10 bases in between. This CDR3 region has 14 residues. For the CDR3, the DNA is TGTGCCAGCAGCTTACCCCCCAGGGAAGAGACCCAGTACTTC. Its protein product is CASSLPPREETQYF.